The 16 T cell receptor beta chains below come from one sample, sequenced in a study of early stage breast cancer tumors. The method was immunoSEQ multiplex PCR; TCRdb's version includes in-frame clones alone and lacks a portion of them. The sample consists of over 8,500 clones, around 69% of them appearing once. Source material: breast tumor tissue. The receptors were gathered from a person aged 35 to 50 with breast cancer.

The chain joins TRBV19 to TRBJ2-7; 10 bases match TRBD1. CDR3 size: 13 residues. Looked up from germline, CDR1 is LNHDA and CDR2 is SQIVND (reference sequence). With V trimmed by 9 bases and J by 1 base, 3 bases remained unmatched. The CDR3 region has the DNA TGTGCCAGCCGGGACAGGGGATCCTACGAGCAGTACTTC. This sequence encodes CASRDRGSYEQYF.

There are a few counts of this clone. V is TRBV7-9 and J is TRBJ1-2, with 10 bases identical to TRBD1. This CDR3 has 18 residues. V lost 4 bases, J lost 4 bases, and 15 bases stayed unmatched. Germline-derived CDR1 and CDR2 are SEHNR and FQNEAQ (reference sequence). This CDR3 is CASSSLKGPTGGGYGYTF. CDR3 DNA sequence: TGTGCCAGCAGCTCTTTAAAGGGCCCGACAGGGGGCGGCTATGGCTACACCTTC.

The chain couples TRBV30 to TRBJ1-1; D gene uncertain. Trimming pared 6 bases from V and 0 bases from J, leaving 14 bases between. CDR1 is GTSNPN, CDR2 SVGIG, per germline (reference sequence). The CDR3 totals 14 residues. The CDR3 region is CACRPLILNTEAFF. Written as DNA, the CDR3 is TGTGCCTGTCGGCCTTTAATTTTGAACACTGAAGCTTTCTTT.

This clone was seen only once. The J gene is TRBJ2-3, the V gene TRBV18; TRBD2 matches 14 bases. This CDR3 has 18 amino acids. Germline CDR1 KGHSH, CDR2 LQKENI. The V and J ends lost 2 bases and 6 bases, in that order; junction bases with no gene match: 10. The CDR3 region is CASSPDLGLAGVGDTQYF. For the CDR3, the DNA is TGTGCCAGCTCACCAGACTTGGGACTAGCGGGAGTAGGGGATACGCAGTATTTT.

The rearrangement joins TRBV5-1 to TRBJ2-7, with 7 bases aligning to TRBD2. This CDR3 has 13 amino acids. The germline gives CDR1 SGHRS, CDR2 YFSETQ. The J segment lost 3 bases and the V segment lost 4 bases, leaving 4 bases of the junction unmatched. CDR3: CASSMGGGYEQYF. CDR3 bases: TGCGCCAGCAGCATGGGGGGGGGCTACGAGCAGTACTTC.

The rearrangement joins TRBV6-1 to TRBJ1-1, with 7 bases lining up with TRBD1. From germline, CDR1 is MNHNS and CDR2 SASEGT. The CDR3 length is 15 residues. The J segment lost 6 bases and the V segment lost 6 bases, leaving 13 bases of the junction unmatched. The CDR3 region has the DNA TGTGCCAGCAGCGGGGGTTGGACAGGTCGGGCTGAAGCTTTCTTT. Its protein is CASSGGWTGRAEAFF.

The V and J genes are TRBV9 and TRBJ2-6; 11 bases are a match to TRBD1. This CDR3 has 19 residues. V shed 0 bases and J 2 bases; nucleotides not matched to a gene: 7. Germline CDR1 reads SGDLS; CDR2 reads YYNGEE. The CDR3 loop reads CASSVDSGQGAAGANVLTF. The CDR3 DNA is TGTGCCAGCAGCGTAGATTCAGGACAGGGGGCCGCTGGGGCCAACGTCCTGACTTTC.

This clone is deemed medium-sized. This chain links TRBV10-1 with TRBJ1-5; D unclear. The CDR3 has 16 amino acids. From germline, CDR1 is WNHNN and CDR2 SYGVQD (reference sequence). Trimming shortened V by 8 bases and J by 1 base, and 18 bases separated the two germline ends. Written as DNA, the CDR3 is TGCGCCAGCGCGGATTCAGCCTATGGGAGCAATCAGCCCCAGCATTTT. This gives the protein CASADSAYGSNQPQHF.

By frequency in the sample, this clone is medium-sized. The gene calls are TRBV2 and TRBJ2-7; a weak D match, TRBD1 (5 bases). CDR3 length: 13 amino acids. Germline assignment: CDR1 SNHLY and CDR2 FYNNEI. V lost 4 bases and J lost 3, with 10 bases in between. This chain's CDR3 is CASSVGQGYEQYF. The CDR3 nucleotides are TGTGCCAGCAGTGTGGGTCAGGGCTACGAGCAGTACTTC.

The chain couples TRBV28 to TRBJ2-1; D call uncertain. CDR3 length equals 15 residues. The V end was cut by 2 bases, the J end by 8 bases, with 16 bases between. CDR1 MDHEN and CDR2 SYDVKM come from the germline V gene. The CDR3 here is CASSLPGPRVHEQFF. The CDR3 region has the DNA TGTGCCAGCAGTTTACCAGGACCGCGCGTTCATGAGCAGTTCTTC.

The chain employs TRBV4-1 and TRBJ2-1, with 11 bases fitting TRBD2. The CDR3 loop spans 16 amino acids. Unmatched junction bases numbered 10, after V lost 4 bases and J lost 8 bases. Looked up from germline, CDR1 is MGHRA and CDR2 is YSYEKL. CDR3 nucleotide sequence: TGCGCCAGCAGCCTCACCGGGACTAGCGGTACCCATGAGCAGTTCTTC. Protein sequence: CASSLTGTSGTHEQFF.

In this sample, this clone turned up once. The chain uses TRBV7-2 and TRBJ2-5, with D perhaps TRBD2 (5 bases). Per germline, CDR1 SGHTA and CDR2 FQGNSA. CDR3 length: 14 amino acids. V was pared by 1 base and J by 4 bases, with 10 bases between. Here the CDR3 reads CASSLEAGLETQYF. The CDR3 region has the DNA TGTGCCAGCAGCTTAGAGGCGGGTCTAGAGACCCAGTACTTC.

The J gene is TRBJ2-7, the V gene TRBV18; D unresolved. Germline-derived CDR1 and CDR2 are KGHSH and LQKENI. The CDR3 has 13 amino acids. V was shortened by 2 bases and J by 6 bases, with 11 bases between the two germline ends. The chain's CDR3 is CASSPGPSGEQYF. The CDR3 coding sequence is TGTGCCAGCTCACCAGGCCCGTCGGGCGAGCAGTACTTC.

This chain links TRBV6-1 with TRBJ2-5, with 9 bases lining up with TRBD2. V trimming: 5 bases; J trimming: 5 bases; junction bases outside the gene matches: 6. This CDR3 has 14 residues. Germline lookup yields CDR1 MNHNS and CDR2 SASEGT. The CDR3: CASSPNSGSETQYF. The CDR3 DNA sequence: TGTGCCAGCAGTCCTAATAGCGGGAGTGAGACCCAGTACTTC.

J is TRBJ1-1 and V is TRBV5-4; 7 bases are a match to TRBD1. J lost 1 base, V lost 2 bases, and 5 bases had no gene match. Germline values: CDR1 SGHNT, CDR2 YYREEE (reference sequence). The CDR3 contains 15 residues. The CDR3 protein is CASSFNRGGNTEAFF. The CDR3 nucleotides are TGTGCCAGCAGCTTCAACAGGGGAGGGAACACTGAAGCTTTCTTT.

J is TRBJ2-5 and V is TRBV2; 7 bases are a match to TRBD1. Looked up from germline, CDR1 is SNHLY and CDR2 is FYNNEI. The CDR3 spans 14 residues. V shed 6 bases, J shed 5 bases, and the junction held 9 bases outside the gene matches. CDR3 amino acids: CASRDRVERETQYF. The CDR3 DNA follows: TGTGCCAGCAGAGACAGGGTGGAGAGGGAGACCCAGTACTTC.